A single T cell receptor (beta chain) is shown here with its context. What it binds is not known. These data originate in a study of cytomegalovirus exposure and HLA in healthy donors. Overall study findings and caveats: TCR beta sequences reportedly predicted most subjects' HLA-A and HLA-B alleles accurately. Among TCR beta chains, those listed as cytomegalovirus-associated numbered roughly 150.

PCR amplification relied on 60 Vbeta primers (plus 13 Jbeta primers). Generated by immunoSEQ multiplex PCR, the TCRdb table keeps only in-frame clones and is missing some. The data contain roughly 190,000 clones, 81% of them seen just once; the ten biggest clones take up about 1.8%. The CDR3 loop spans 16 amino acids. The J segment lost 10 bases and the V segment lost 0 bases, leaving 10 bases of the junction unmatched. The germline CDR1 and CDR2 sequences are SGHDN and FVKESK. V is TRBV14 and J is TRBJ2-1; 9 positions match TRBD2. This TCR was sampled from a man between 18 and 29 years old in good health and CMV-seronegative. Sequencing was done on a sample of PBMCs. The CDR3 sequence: CASSQDGLAGLREQFF. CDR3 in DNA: TGTGCCAGCAGCCAAGATGGCCTAGCGGGATTGCGCGAGCAGTTCTTC.